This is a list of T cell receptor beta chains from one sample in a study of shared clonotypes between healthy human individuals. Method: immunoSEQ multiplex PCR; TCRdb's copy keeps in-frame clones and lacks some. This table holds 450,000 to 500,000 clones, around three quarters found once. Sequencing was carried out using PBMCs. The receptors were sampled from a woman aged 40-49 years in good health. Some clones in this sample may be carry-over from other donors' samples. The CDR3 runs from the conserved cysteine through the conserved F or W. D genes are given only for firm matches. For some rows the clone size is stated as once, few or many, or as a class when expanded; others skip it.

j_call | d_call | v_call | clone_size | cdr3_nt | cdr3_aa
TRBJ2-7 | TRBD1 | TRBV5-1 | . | TGCGCCAGCAGCTGGGACAGGAGCTCCTACGAGCAGTACTTC | CASSWDRSSYEQYF
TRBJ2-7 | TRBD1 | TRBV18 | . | TGTGCCAGCTCAGAATTGGGGACAGGGGTCTACGAGCAGTACTTC | CASSELGTGVYEQYF
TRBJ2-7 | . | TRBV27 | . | TGTGCCAGCAGTGTCGCCGGTCTTACCTACGAGCAGTACTTC | CASSVAGLTYEQYF
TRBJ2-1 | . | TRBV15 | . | TGTGCCACCAGCGATGGGACACTTGGCCGCTACAATGAGCAGTTCTTC | CATSDGTLGRYNEQFF
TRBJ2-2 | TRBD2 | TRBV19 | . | TGTGCCAGTAGTATACTAGCGGGAGGTACCGGGGAGCTGTTTTTT | CASSILAGGTGELFF
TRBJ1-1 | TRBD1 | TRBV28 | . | TGTGCCAGCAGTCCAGGGACAGGGGCTGAAACTGAAGCTTTCTTT | CASSPGTGAETEAFF
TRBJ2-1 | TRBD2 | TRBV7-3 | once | TGTGCCAGCAGCCCAAGGACTAGCGAATACAATGAGCAGTTCTTC | CASSPRTSEYNEQFF
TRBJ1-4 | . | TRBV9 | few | TGTGCCAGCAGCGTAGGGGGGGCAAGAACTAATGAAAAACTGTTTTTT | CASSVGGARTNEKLFF
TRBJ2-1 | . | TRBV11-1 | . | TGTGCCAGCAGCCGACGACTAGGGAGGTACTACAATGAGCAGTTCTTC | CASSRRLGRYYNEQFF
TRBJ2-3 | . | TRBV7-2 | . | TGTGCCAGCAGCCCCCGCGGGGGCCGACCCCCGGATACGCAGTATTTT | CASSPRGGRPPDTQYF